These 27 T cell receptor beta chains were all obtained from the same sample, sequenced in a study of blood T cell repertoires in COVID-19. The protocol was immunoSEQ multiplex PCR, while the TCRdb copy is restricted to in-frame clones and leaves out a portion. Among about 210,000 clones, roughly 90% were seen once, and the ten largest hold less than 2%. The sequenced sample consisted of peripheral blood. The origin of the receptors is a man aged 65 to 79 with acute or convalescent COVID-19.

The chain is built from TRBV30 and TRBJ2-2; D remains ambiguous. The CDR3 has 15 amino acids. CDR1 and CDR2 (germline): GTSNPN, SVGIG (reference sequence). V was trimmed by 4 bases and J by 4 bases, leaving 16 bases between them. DNA of the CDR3: TGTGCCTGGATGGCTCAGAGGATAGGCACCGGGGAGCTGTTTTTT. Translation: CAWMAQRIGTGELFF.

The chain has TRBV7-2 and TRBJ2-1; 12 bases line up with TRBD2. Germline CDR1 is SGHTA and CDR2 is FQGNSA. The J segment lost 7 bases and the V segment lost 5 bases, leaving 6 bases of the junction unmatched. This CDR3 contains 15 residues. DNA for the CDR3: TGTGCCAGCAGCATGCTAGCGGGAGGGTCTAATGAGCAGTTCTTC. This codes for CASSMLAGGSNEQFF.

The chain joins TRBV5-4 to TRBJ2-3; TRBD1 agrees at 11 bases. J was trimmed by 5 bases and V by 4 bases; bases with no gene match: 6. Germline lookup yields CDR1 SGHNT and CDR2 YYREEE (reference sequence). The CDR3 has 15 residues. The CDR3 DNA is TGTGCCAGCAGCCAGGACAGGGGGCGAGGAGATACGCAGTATTTT. It is translated as CASSQDRGRGDTQYF. The full variable domain, in which reference TRBV5-4 and TRBJ2-3 provide the parts outside the CDR3, is ETGVTQSPTHLIKTRGQQVTLRCSSQSGHNTVSWYQQALGQGPQFIFQYYREEENGRGNFPPRFSGLQFPNYSSELNVNALELDDSALYLCASSQDRGRGDTQYFGPGTRLTVL.

V and J are TRBV25-1 and TRBJ2-7; 8 positions agree with TRBD1. The germline V gene encodes CDR1 MGHDK and CDR2 SYGVNS. With V trimmed by 1 base and J by 6 bases, 5 bases remained unmatched. The CDR3 runs 14 residues. CDR3 in DNA: TGTGCCAGCAGTGAATTTGGACAGGGTGGCGAGCAGTACTTC. This translates into CASSEFGQGGEQYF.

J is TRBJ2-7 and V is TRBV6-5; 7 nucleotides agree with TRBD1. The germline V gene has CDR1 MNHEY and CDR2 SVGAGI. The CDR3 is made up of 11 amino acids. The CDR3 is CAIGQAYEQYF. CDR3 DNA: TGTGCTATAGGACAGGCCTACGAGCAGTACTTC.

The rearrangement links TRBV5-4 to TRBJ2-3; TRBD1 is a possible D gene (5 bases). The CDR3 is made up of 16 amino acids. Germline values: CDR1 SGHNT, CDR2 YYREEE (reference sequence). The V gene lost 1 base and the J gene lost 1 base, with 13 bases spanning the gap. DNA of the CDR3: TGTGCCAGCAGCTTGCAGGGTTCGCCTCGCACAGATACGCAGTATTTT. This encodes CASSLQGSPRTDTQYF. The full variable domain, with the rest looked up from reference TRBV5-4 and TRBJ2-3, is ETGVTQSPTHLIKTRGQQVTLRCSSQSGHNTVSWYQQALGQGPQFIFQYYREEENGRGNFPPRFSGLQFPNYSSELNVNALELDDSALYLCASSLQGSPRTDTQYFGPGTRLTVL.

This sequence joins TRBV19 and TRBJ2-7; the match to TRBD2 covers 7 bases. CDR1 is LNHDA, CDR2 SQIVND, per germline (reference sequence). The trim removed 6 bases at V and 1 base at J, leaving 6 bases unmatched. The CDR3 spans 14 residues. CDR3 sequence (DNA): TGTGCCAGTAGCCGGGACTACAGGTCCTACGAGCAGTACTTC. Its translation is CASSRDYRSYEQYF.

The chain joins TRBV6-6 to TRBJ2-2, with 7 bases identical to TRBD2. This CDR3 has 14 amino acids. V dropped 6 bases and J dropped 3; count of bases not matched to a gene: 4. The germline V gene encodes CDR1 MNHNY and CDR2 SVGAGI (reference sequence). The CDR3 DNA follows: TGTGCCAGCAGGGGAGGGCAAGACACCGGGGAGCTGTTTTTT. Protein product: CASRGGQDTGELFF.

This chain links TRBV7-9 with TRBJ1-1; 10 positions agree with TRBD1. V shed 4 bases and J 7 bases; nucleotides not matched to a gene: 3. The germline gives CDR1 SEHNR, CDR2 FQNEAQ (reference sequence). This CDR3 region has 13 residues. The CDR3 nucleotides are TGTGCCAGCAGCTGGACAGGGGGTGGTGAAGCTTTCTTT. It encodes CASSWTGGGEAFF.

The chain uses TRBV7-9 and TRBJ2-1, with a tentative D call TRBD1 (6 bases). The V gene lost 3 bases and the J gene lost 9 bases, with 18 bases spanning the gap. The CDR3 consists of 15 residues. Germline V gene sequence: CDR1 SEHNR, CDR2 FQNEAQ (reference sequence). Here the CDR3 DNA reads TGTGCCAGCAGCTTCGAATCCGGGACAAAGCGTGAGCAGTTCTTC. The encoded protein is CASSFESGTKREQFF.

This clone was detected once. The CDR3 DNA follows: TGTGCCAGCAGAGGAGGCGCGGGCACCATATATTTT. As protein: CASRGGAGTIYF. The V call is TRBV6-5, the J call TRBJ1-3; no clear D gene. From germline, CDR1 is MNHEY and CDR2 SVGAGI. This CDR3 is built from 12 residues. V lost 6 bases, J lost 9 bases, and 12 bases lay in between.

The gene calls are TRBV19 and TRBJ1-2; 7 bases fit TRBD1. The germline gives CDR1 LNHDA, CDR2 SQIVND (reference sequence). V was pared by 4 bases and J by 0 bases, with 8 bases of the junction left unmatched. The CDR3 covers 16 residues. The CDR3 loop reads CASSTAQGTANYGYTF. The DNA of the CDR3 is TGTGCCAGTAGTACCGCACAGGGGACGGCTAACTATGGCTACACCTTC.

This clone has only one observation. The chain joins TRBV5-1 to TRBJ2-7; TRBD1 matches at 9 bases. The CDR3 has 16 amino acids. Germline V gene lookup returns CDR1 SGHRS and CDR2 YFSETQ. The V segment lost 4 bases and the J segment 5 bases; nucleotides outside the gene matches: 13. The CDR3 sequence is CASSPHSGTGLNEQYF. The CDR3, as DNA: TGCGCCAGCAGCCCGCACAGCGGGACAGGGCTTAACGAGCAGTACTTC. Based on the CDR3 plus reference TRBV5-1 and TRBJ2-7, the full variable domain is KAGVTQTPRYLIKTRGQQVTLSCSPISGHRSVSWYQQTPGQGLQFLFEYFSETQRNKGNFPGRFSGRQFSNSRSEMNVSTLELGDSALYLCASSPHSGTGLNEQYFGPGTRLTVT.

The V and J genes are TRBV27 and TRBJ2-6; D is possibly TRBD2 (5 bases). Germline V gene data show CDR1 as MNHEY and CDR2 as SMNVEV (reference sequence). V gave up 0 bases and J gave up 0 bases, with 6 bases separating them. The CDR3 has 16 amino acids. The CDR3 region has the DNA TGTGCCAGCAGTTTATCTGGGAGCTCTGGGGCCAACGTCCTGACTTTC. Its protein product is CASSLSGSSGANVLTF.

V and J are TRBV9 and TRBJ2-3; a weak D match, TRBD1 (6 bases). Trimming pared 7 bases from V and 2 bases from J, leaving 14 bases between. This CDR3 contains 14 residues. Germline CDR1 reads SGDLS; CDR2 reads YYNGEE. The CDR3 spells CASGQSYPTDTQYF. The CDR3 nucleotides read TGTGCCAGCGGACAGTCTTACCCCACAGATACGCAGTATTTT.

This clone occurred many times. The chain carries TRBV5-5 and TRBJ1-3; D is uncertain. Trimming stripped 4 bases from V and 1 base from J, with 12 bases between. Germline V gene lookup returns CDR1 SGHKS and CDR2 YYEKEE (reference sequence). This CDR3 region has 15 residues. The CDR3 coding sequence is TGTGCCAGCAGCAGGGAGGGATATTCTGGAAACACCATATATTTT. Translated, it gives CASSREGYSGNTIYF.

As DNA, the CDR3 is TGCAGCGCCCACCCCGGGGAGACCCAGTACTTC. It is translated as CSAHPGETQYF. V usage is TRBV29-1 and J usage is TRBJ2-5; D gene uncertain. This CDR3 is built from 11 residues. Germline V gene data show CDR1 as SQVTM and CDR2 as ANQGSEA. Trimming took off 7 bases at V and 5 bases at J, with 11 bases between the two ends. The full variable domain, in which reference TRBV29-1 and TRBJ2-5 provide the parts outside the CDR3, is SAVISQKPSRDICQRGTSLTIQCQVDSQVTMMFWYRQQPGQSLTLIATANQGSEATYESGFVIDKFPISRPNLTFSTLTVSNMSPEDSSIYLCSAHPGETQYFGPGTRLLVL.

The chain employs TRBV5-4 and TRBJ2-1; 7 nucleotides match TRBD2. From germline, CDR1 is SGHNT and CDR2 YYREEE (reference sequence). V shed 4 bases and J 5 bases; nucleotides not matched to a gene: 9. The CDR3 covers 15 residues. In nucleotides, the CDR3 is TGTGCCAGCAGCGCCTCCGGGACTACTAACAATGAGCAGTTCTTC. Its protein is CASSASGTTNNEQFF.

This chain joins TRBV6-6 and TRBJ1-3; 7 bases map to TRBD1. The CDR3 is 15 residues long. Germline-derived CDR1 and CDR2 are MNHNY and SVGAGI (reference sequence). The V gene end was trimmed by 2 bases and the J gene end by 4 bases; junction bases not matched to a gene: 5. CDR3 loop: CASSYGTERGNTIYF. In DNA form, the CDR3 reads TGTGCCAGCAGTTACGGGACAGAAAGAGGAAACACCATATATTTT.

This clone was detected a few times. This sequence joins TRBV7-3 and TRBJ1-2, with TRBD1 matching over 8 bases. Germline CDR1 reads SGHTA; CDR2 reads FQGTGA. The J segment lost 5 bases and the V segment lost 0 bases, leaving 8 bases of the junction unmatched. CDR3 length: 16 residues. CDR3 residues: CASSLTAGQGGYGYTF. The CDR3 DNA reads TGTGCCAGCAGCTTAACCGCTGGACAGGGTGGATATGGCTACACCTTC.

This chain links TRBV7-6 with TRBJ2-5; TRBD2 is a possible D gene (6 bases). Between the trimmed V and J ends, which lost 6 bases and 5 bases, there was a span of 22 bases. The CDR3 runs 16 residues. Germline CDR1 and CDR2: SGHVS and FNYEAQ. The CDR3 nucleotides are TGTGCCAGCAGTCCTTCTGGAGGGGCTTCCAGGGAGACCCAGTACTTC. As protein: CASSPSGGASRETQYF.

In its sample, this clone was seen once. The rearrangement joins TRBV11-2 to TRBJ2-5; 9 bases match TRBD1. CDR3 length: 16 amino acids. Germline V gene data show CDR1 as SGHAT and CDR2 as FQNNGV. V trimming: 0 bases; J trimming: 4 bases; junction bases outside the gene matches: 6. The chain's CDR3 is CASSLDRGQGSETQYF. In DNA, the CDR3 is TGTGCCAGCAGCTTAGATCGGGGACAGGGATCAGAGACCCAGTACTTC. Complete variable domain (other parts from reference TRBV11-2 and TRBJ2-5): EAGVAQSPRYKIIEKRQSVAFWCNPISGHATLYWYQQILGQGPKLLIQFQNNGVVDDSQLPKDRFSAERLKGVDSTLKIQPAKLEDSAVYLCASSLDRGQGSETQYFGPGTRLLVL.

The gene calls are TRBV9 and TRBJ2-3, with 14 bases identical to TRBD2. Germline CDR1 SGDLS, CDR2 YYNGEE. J was trimmed by 3 bases and V by 0 bases; bases with no gene match: 6. The CDR3 consists of 18 residues. CDR3 sequence: CASSVATSGRARTDTQYF. The CDR3 region has the DNA TGTGCCAGCAGCGTAGCGACTAGCGGGAGGGCCAGGACAGATACGCAGTATTTT.

J is TRBJ1-2 and V is TRBV11-2; D is unresolved. Germline V CDR1 and CDR2: SGHAT, FQNNGV. The CDR3 consists of 12 residues. The V end was cut by 1 base, the J end by 8 bases, with 8 bases between. The CDR3: CASSLGGVGYTF. The CDR3 DNA follows: TGTGCCAGCAGCTTAGGGGGAGTAGGCTACACCTTC. Filled out from reference TRBV11-2 and TRBJ1-2, the complete variable domain reads EAGVAQSPRYKIIEKRQSVAFWCNPISGHATLYWYQQILGQGPKLLIQFQNNGVVDDSQLPKDRFSAERLKGVDSTLKIQPAKLEDSAVYLCASSLGGVGYTFGSGTRLTVV.

CDR3 DNA: TGTGCCAGCAGTGCGGGGACAGGGGCAACCGGGAACACTGAAGCTTTCTTT. Its protein product is CASSAGTGATGNTEAFF. The chain links TRBV28 to TRBJ1-1, with 10 bases lining up with TRBD1. The V gene's germline CDR1 is MDHEN and CDR2 SYDVKM. The CDR3 runs to 17 residues. After removal of 5 bases from V and 1 base from J, the junction contained 10 bases not matched to a gene.

The rearrangement links TRBV19 to TRBJ1-5; no firm D call. CDR3 size: 16 residues. Germline assignment: CDR1 LNHDA and CDR2 SQIVND (reference sequence). V gave up 2 bases and J gave up 3 bases, with 14 bases separating them. Written as DNA, the CDR3 is TGTGCCAGTAGTATAATGTCCAGATACCCCAATCAGCCCCAGCATTTT. It is translated as CASSIMSRYPNQPQHF.

V is TRBV10-3 and J is TRBJ2-3, with 7 bases that match TRBD1. This CDR3 has 11 residues. The germline V gene has CDR1 ENHRY and CDR2 SYGVKD. Trimming cost V 10 bases and J 4 bases; bases outside gene matches: 2. CDR3 sequence: CANTGADTQYF. CDR3 sequence (DNA): TGTGCCAACACAGGGGCAGATACGCAGTATTTT.